Listed below are T cell receptor beta chains from one sample, sequenced in a study of cytomegalovirus exposure and HLA in healthy donors. Some clones are missing from TCRdb's copy, which holds only in-frame ones; the method was immunoSEQ multiplex PCR. Of 74,000 or so clones listed, more than 60% are singletons. The sample consisted of PBMCs. The receptors shown here come from a male donor in good health and CMV-seropositive. CDR3s include the opening cysteine and the closing phenylalanine or tryptophan. Each record gives: J gene, V gene, CDR3 protein.

J gene: TRBJ1-3
V gene: TRBV5-1
CDR3 protein: CASSFGTGYGNTIYF

J gene: TRBJ2-7
V gene: TRBV6-6
CDR3 protein: CASSDGTRNEQYF

J gene: TRBJ2-1
V gene: TRBV11-3
CDR3 protein: CASSLFGGSYNEQFF

J gene: NA
V gene: TRBV6-6
CDR3 protein: CASRQGPRLYEQYF

J gene: TRBJ2-4
V gene: TRBV13
CDR3 protein: CASSSHLRGGIQYF

J gene: TRBJ2-5
V gene: TRBV11-2
CDR3 protein: CASSLVVAGDQETQYF

J gene: TRBJ2-1
V gene: TRBV5-6
CDR3 protein: CASSRLTGQGFRYEQFF

J gene: TRBJ1-2
V gene: TRBV4-2
CDR3 protein: CASSQAGTGYGGGYTF

J gene: TRBJ1-1
V gene: TRBV7-2
CDR3 protein: CASSLDRGNTEAFF

J gene: TRBJ2-7
V gene: TRBV7-2
CDR3 protein: CASRTDSYEQYF

J gene: NA
V gene: TRBV10-1
CDR3 protein: CASTDRFPHSSYEQYF

J gene: TRBJ2-7
V gene: TRBV6-6
CDR3 protein: CASSYSDRGLYEQYF

J gene: TRBJ2-1
V gene: TRBV30
CDR3 protein: CACKTGGNEQFF

J gene: TRBJ1-2
V gene: TRBV7-9
CDR3 protein: CASSLETPGRGGYTF

J gene: TRBJ2-7
V gene: TRBV7-2
CDR3 protein: CASSLVPTVTYEQYF

J gene: TRBJ2-7
V gene: TRBV5-4
CDR3 protein: CASSLAPGQEIYEQYF

J gene: TRBJ1-1
V gene: TRBV29-1
CDR3 protein: CSVVSKSTEAFF

J gene: TRBJ2-7
V gene: TRBV6-1
CDR3 protein: CASSALPGQGAREQYF

J gene: TRBJ2-1
V gene: TRBV5-1
CDR3 protein: CASSLGSNNEQFF

J gene: TRBJ1-2
V gene: TRBV4-2
CDR3 protein: CASSQETGVYYGYTF

J gene: TRBJ2-5
V gene: TRBV27
CDR3 protein: CASARLAGVEGQYF

J gene: TRBJ2-7
V gene: TRBV19
CDR3 protein: CASSTGWGRYEQYF